Listed below are T cell receptor beta chains from one sample, sequenced in a study of T cell repertoires in cytomegalovirus infection. MiXCR, applied by TCRdb to the reads, yields one record per CDR3 protein. The profile shows around 78,000 distinct CDR3 sequences, roughly 39% of them singletons. Their specific antigens are unknown. Sequencing was performed on CD8+ T cells from cultured PBMCs, taken from culture after CMV antigen stimulation. All receptors derive from a human donor in good health (CMV status not recorded). Some clones in this sample may be carry-over from other donors' samples. Each CDR3 is given with its conserved first and last residue. The D gene is left open where the match is weak. Size tells how often a clone was seen (once, few, many) or the class of an expanded clone, and some rows leave it out.

14,NA,TRBJ2-2,TRBV2,NA,TGTGCCAGCAAGTTGCTAGATTTTTCCGGGGAGCTGTTTTTT,CASKLLDFSGELFF
12,NA,TRBJ2-1,TRBV12-3/TRBV12-4,NA,TGTGCCAGCAGTTTTGGAGGGGATGAGCAGTTCTTC,CASSFGGDEQFF
17,TRBD2,TRBJ2-2,TRBV9,NA,TGTGCCAGCAGCCTGGGACTAGCGGGCTCGAACACCGGGGAGCTGTTTTTT,CASSLGLAGSNTGELFF
16,TRBD1,TRBJ1-2,TRBV7-8,few,TGTGCCAGCAGCATCCCGGGACAGGGGTTTTCCTATGGCTACACCTTC,CASSIPGQGFSYGYTF
13,NA,TRBJ1-2,TRBV5-6,NA,TGTGCCAGCAGCATCACAGGGCCCTATGGCTACACCTTC,CASSITGPYGYTF
13,NA,TRBJ2-2,TRBV5-4,NA,TGTGCCAGCAGGCTGACGGCAACCGGGGAGCTGTTTTTT,CASRLTATGELFF
15,TRBD1,TRBJ2-7,TRBV7-6,NA,TGTGCCAGCAGCTCCCAAGGGACAGGGCTCTACGAGCAGTACTTC,CASSSQGTGLYEQYF
15,NA,TRBJ2-1,TRBV9,NA,TGTGCCAGCAGCGGGGACACCGGCTCCTACAATGAGCAGTTCTTC,CASSGDTGSYNEQFF
13,NA,TRBJ1-1,TRBV19,few,TGTGCCAGTAGCGACAGCTTAAACACTGAAGCTTTCTTT,CASSDSLNTEAFF
15,NA,TRBJ2-1,TRBV7-9,once,TGTGCCAGCAGCTTAGCCCCCGGCAGGGGTAATGAGCAGTTCTTC,CASSLAPGRGNEQFF
20,TRBD1,TRBJ2-2,TRBV7-2,many,TGTGCCAGCAGCTTTCGTAGTTCGGCAGGGGGTTTTCGAAACACCGGGGAGCTGTTTTTT,CASSFRSSAGGFRNTGELFF
17,NA,TRBJ2-3,TRBV7-3,few,TGTGCCAGCAGCGAAAACTTAGCGGTCTCTAGCACAGATACGCAGTATTTT,CASSENLAVSSTDTQYF
13,NA,TRBJ2-5,TRBV7-8,NA,TGTGCCAGCAGCCCCCCGATCTACAGGAGAGAGTACTTC,CASSPPIYRREYF
18,NA,TRBJ2-1,TRBV4-1,NA,TGCGCCAGCAGCCAAGCGATAAGTAAACTATTCTCCTACAATGAGCAGTTCTTC,CASSQAISKLFSYNEQFF
14,NA,TRBJ2-7,TRBV7-4,NA,TGTGCCAGCAGTGAAGACCCCAGATCCTACGAGCAGTACTTC,CASSEDPRSYEQYF
19,TRBD2,TRBJ2-5,TRBV11-2,NA,TGTGCCAGCAGCTTACGGAGGGTTTTGCGGGGGGCCCTCCAAGAGACCCAGTACTTC,CASSLRRVLRGALQETQYF
14,NA,TRBJ2-7,TRBV2,NA,TGTGCCAGCAGTGAATTCGTCAGCTCCTACGAGCAGTACTTC,CASSEFVSSYEQYF
16,NA,TRBJ2-7,TRBV12-3/TRBV12-4,NA,TGTGCCAGCAGCCTCCTGGTGGGGAATTTACCCTACGAGCAGTACTTC,CASSLLVGNLPYEQYF
13,NA,TRBJ2-2,TRBV29-1,NA,TGCAGCGTTTTTACAGGGAACACCGGGGAGCTGTTTTTT,CSVFTGNTGELFF
11,NA,TRBJ2-7,TRBV7-9,few,TGTGCCAGCAGCCCAGACCACGAGCAGTACTTC,CASSPDHEQYF
17,TRBD1,TRBJ1-1,TRBV19,NA,TGTGCCAGTAGTGTGGGACAGGAACTTGAATTGAACACTGAAGCTTTCTTT,CASSVGQELELNTEAFF
14,NA,TRBJ2-5,TRBV7-9,few,TGTGCCAGCAGCTTAGCTAGCGGCCGGGGGACCCAGTACTTC,CASSLASGRGTQYF
17,TRBD2,TRBJ2-5,TRBV7-8,NA,TGTGCCAGCAGCTCGGGGGGTAGCGGGGGGGAACAAGAGACCCAGTACTTC,CASSSGGSGGEQETQYF
14,NA,TRBJ1-5,TRBV7-9,NA,TGTGCCAGCAGCCCCCGAGCAACTATGGAGCCCCAGCATTTT,CASSPRATMEPQHF
16,NA,TRBJ1-2,TRBV4-2,NA,TGTGCCAGCAGCCAAGATCTTGAACAGTACCACTATGGCTACACCTTC,CASSQDLEQYHYGYTF
16,TRBD1,TRBJ1-1,TRBV7-8,few,TGTGCCAGCAGCTTACCCCGGACAGGGTCGAACACTGAAGCTTTCTTT,CASSLPRTGSNTEAFF
15,TRBD1,TRBJ2-5,TRBV11-2,NA,TGTGCCAGCAGCTTAGTTTGGGACAGCCAAGAGACCCAGTACTTC,CASSLVWDSQETQYF
16,TRBD2,TRBJ2-3,TRBV7-2,many,TGTGCCAGCAGCGCCTACGGGGGGGCGACCACAGATACGCAGTATTTT,CASSAYGGATTDTQYF
15,NA,TRBJ1-1,TRBV25-1,few,TGTGCCAGCAGTGAGGAGCCGATGGTGAACACTGAAGCTTTCTTT,CASSEEPMVNTEAFF
18,NA,TRBJ2-7,TRBV7-8,few,TGTGCCAGCAGCCTCTTAGGTCGGTCGGCCAGGGGATCCTACGAGCAGTACTTC,CASSLLGRSARGSYEQYF
14,TRBD1,TRBJ2-3,TRBV9,few,TGTGCCAGCAGCGCTCCGAGGGGGCCAGATACGCAGTATTTT,CASSAPRGPDTQYF
12,TRBD1,TRBJ2-7,TRBV5-6,NA,TGTGCCAGCAGCCAACAGACAGGGCAGCAGTACTTC,CASSQQTGQQYF
20,TRBD2,TRBJ2-2,TRBV3-1,NA,TGTGCCAGCAGCCAAGACGGGACTAGCGGGGGGGCCTTTAACACCGGGGAGCTGTTTTTT,CASSQDGTSGGAFNTGELFF
15,NA,TRBJ2-7,TRBV19,NA,TGTGCCAGTAGCCCGGGACCGGACTCCGTCTACGAGCAGTACTTC,CASSPGPDSVYEQYF
17,TRBD1,TRBJ1-1,TRBV9,NA,TGTGCCAGCAGCCGAGTGGACAGGGGGAGTGGGAACACTGAAGCTTTCTTT,CASSRVDRGSGNTEAFF
15,NA,TRBJ2-3,TRBV7-9,NA,TGTGCCAGCAGCTTAGCTCGCTATATCACAGATACGCAGTATTTT,CASSLARYITDTQYF
15,TRBD1,TRBJ1-5,TRBV27,NA,TGTGCCAGCAGTTTATGGGGACAGAGCAATCAGCCCCAGCATTTT,CASSLWGQSNQPQHF
14,NA,TRBJ2-7,TRBV6-2/TRBV6-3,once,TGTGCCAGCAGAAAAGCAGGGATCCCGTCCGAGCAGTACTTC,CASRKAGIPSEQYF
15,TRBD1,TRBJ2-7,TRBV12-3/TRBV12-4,few,TGTGCCAGCACCTCTTCCGGGACAGTCTCCTACGAGCAGTACTTC,CASTSSGTVSYEQYF
12,NA,TRBJ1-5,TRBV24-1,NA,TGTGCCACCAGTGATCAGGGTGAGCCCCAGCATTTT,CATSDQGEPQHF
17,NA,TRBJ2-1,TRBV4-1,many,TGCGCCAGCAGCCAAGAACTTCGGGCAGGGGTGAACAATGAGCAGTTCTTC,CASSQELRAGVNNEQFF
18,TRBD2,TRBJ2-7,TRBV12-5,NA,TGTGCTAGTGGTTCTGGGACTAGCGGGGGTTGGAGCTCCTACGAGCAGTACTTC,CASGSGTSGGWSSYEQYF
14,NA,TRBJ2-2,TRBV11-1,NA,TGTGCCAGCAGCTTATCCCAGGGTACCGGGGAGCTGTTTTTT,CASSLSQGTGELFF
17,NA,TRBJ2-1,TRBV6-2/TRBV6-3,NA,TGTGCCAGCAGTTACTCGGACCACGATAGGTTGGACAATGAGCAGTTCTTC,CASSYSDHDRLDNEQFF